Listed here are 32 T cell receptor beta chains from one sample, sequenced in a study of tumour-infiltrating T cells in Burkitt lymphoma. Clones were sequenced by immunoSEQ multiplex PCR, and TCRdb holds only the in-frame ones, with some missing. The repertoire holds tens of thousands of clones, approximately 31% seen once, with over 2.5% in the top ten. Sequencing was done on a sample of tumor tissue. These receptors were collected from a human donor with Burkitt lymphoma.

The V call is TRBV5-6, the J call TRBJ2-2, with a weak D call TRBD2 (6 bases). Trimming pared 4 bases from V and 8 bases from J, leaving 15 bases between. The germline V gene has CDR1 SGHDT and CDR2 YYEEEE. This CDR3 comprises 14 residues. The CDR3 region is CASSRTDYGGELFF. The CDR3 DNA reads as TGTGCCAGCAGCCGGACGGACTACGGGGGGGAGCTGTTTTTT. Looking up the rest from reference TRBV5-6 and TRBJ2-2 gives the full variable domain: DAGVTQSPTHLIKTRGQQVTLRCSPKSGHDTVSWYQQALGQGPQFIFQYYEEEERQRGNFPDRFSGHQFPNYSSELNVNALLLGDSALYLCASSRTDYGGELFFGEGSRLTVL.

There are a few counts of this clone. The chain joins TRBV29-1 to TRBJ1-1, with TRBD1 as a possible D gene (5 bases). The V gene's germline CDR1 is SQVTM and CDR2 ANQGSEA. V lost 7 bases, J lost 11 bases, and 14 bases lay in between. The CDR3 has 10 residues. The CDR3 loop reads CSAQQVTAFF. Here the CDR3 DNA reads TGCAGCGCCCAACAGGTCACCGCTTTCTTT.

This clone has more than one count but fewer than ten. The CDR3 reads CASSVRAHSYGYTF. The CDR3 region has the DNA TGTGCCAGCAGTGTGCGGGCGCATAGCTATGGCTACACCTTC. The chain couples TRBV2 to TRBJ1-2, with D hard to call. This CDR3 contains 14 residues. Deletions cut 4 bases from V and 4 bases from J, with 13 bases between. Germline loops: CDR1 SNHLY, CDR2 FYNNEI.

The chain has TRBV4-2 and TRBJ1-6; possibly TRBD1 for D (6 bases). This CDR3 comprises 16 residues. Trimming pared 4 bases from V and 8 bases from J, leaving 18 bases between. From germline, CDR1 is LGHNA and CDR2 YNFKEQ. The CDR3 loop is CASSRAVQGGDSPLHF. CDR3 DNA sequence: TGTGCCAGCAGCCGCGCGGTACAGGGAGGGGATTCACCCCTCCACTTT.

In this sample, this clone turned up a few times. The chain employs TRBV5-1 and TRBJ1-1; possible D gene TRBD1, 5 bases. CDR3 size: 13 residues. Germline V lookup: CDR1 SGHRS, CDR2 YFSETQ. V lost 5 bases to trimming and J lost 1 base, with 9 bases between them. CDR3 nucleotide sequence: TGCGCCAGCAGGGGTGGGACGAACACTGAAGCTTTCTTT. The encoded protein is CASRGGTNTEAFF.

This clone has just a few counts. The chain recombines TRBV5-5 with TRBJ1-6; D is perhaps TRBD1 (5 bases). V lost 6 bases and J lost 9, with 19 bases in between. Per germline, CDR1 SGHKS and CDR2 YYEKEE (reference sequence). The CDR3 has 15 residues. The DNA for the CDR3 is TGTGCCAGCACCATGGGGGGAGCGAATAGTTCACCCCTCCACTTT. This sequence encodes CASTMGGANSSPLHF.

The chain has TRBV10-3 and TRBJ1-1; 10 nucleotides agree with TRBD1. Looked up from germline, CDR1 is ENHRY and CDR2 is SYGVKD. This CDR3 is 15 amino acids long. Losses at the gene ends were 4 bases for V and 3 bases for J; bases not matched to a gene: 5. For the CDR3, the DNA is TGTGCCATCAGTGCCGTGGGACAGGGGTACACTGAAGCTTTCTTT. Translating gives CAISAVGQGYTEAFF.

This sequence joins TRBV5-3 and TRBJ2-2, with a tentative D call TRBD1 (7 bases). TRBV5-3 is an ORF, with its function uncertain. The CDR3 runs 16 residues. V lost 4 bases and J 1 base, leaving 14 bases between the germline ends. This CDR3 is CARSLQGGGNTGELFF. Here the CDR3 DNA reads TGTGCCAGAAGCCTTCAGGGGGGAGGGAACACCGGGGAGCTGTTTTTT.

As concerns this clone: Other DNA sequences within the sample encode an identical CDR3. V is TRBV6-1 and J is TRBJ1-5, with a weak D call TRBD1 (6 bases). CDR1 and CDR2 (germline): MNHNS, SASEGT. The CDR3 contains 14 residues. Trimming took 1 base from V and 6 from J, leaving 10 bases between them. The CDR3 DNA is TGTGCCAGCAGTGAAGGGGGAGGGGGTCAGCCCCAGCATTTT. This gives the protein CASSEGGGGQPQHF.

The V and J genes are TRBV27 and TRBJ1-5, with D possibly matching TRBD1 (5 bases). Deletions cut 4 bases from V and 0 bases from J, with 16 bases between. The CDR3 covers 17 residues. In germline, CDR1 is MNHEY, CDR2 SMNVEV (reference sequence). CDR3 loop: CASSSQVAFSSNQPQHF. The CDR3 nucleotides are TGTGCCAGCAGTTCACAGGTTGCCTTCAGTAGCAATCAGCCCCAGCATTTT.

The rearrangement links TRBV19 to TRBJ1-3; no definite D call. The CDR3 is 13 amino acids. The V end lost 3 bases, the J end lost 4 bases, and 7 bases lay between the germline ends. In germline, CDR1 is LNHDA, CDR2 SQIVND (reference sequence). The CDR3 DNA is TGTGCCAGTAGTATGGCGTGGGGAAACACCATATATTTT. Protein: CASSMAWGNTIYF.

This clone has only a few counts. The chain links TRBV19 to TRBJ1-2; D is uncertain. V was cut by 7 bases and J by 2 bases, with 14 bases left in between. This CDR3 is built from 14 residues. Germline values: CDR1 LNHDA, CDR2 SQIVND (reference sequence). This chain's CDR3 is CASKAFAGNYGYTF. The CDR3 nucleotides read TGTGCCAGTAAGGCGTTCGCGGGCAACTATGGCTACACCTTC.

This clone was seen a few times. The V call is TRBV9, the J call TRBJ1-6; 7 nucleotides agree with TRBD1. With 6 bases clipped from V and 12 bases from J, the junction kept 6 bases outside the gene matches. This CDR3 region has 12 residues. The germline CDR1 and CDR2 sequences are SGDLS and YYNGEE. The CDR3 loop reads CASNQQGKPLHF. In DNA, the CDR3 is TGTGCCAGCAACCAACAGGGGAAACCCCTCCACTTT.

This sequence joins TRBV4-1 and TRBJ1-6; 7 bases align to TRBD1. Germline CDR1 and CDR2: MGHRA and YSYEKL. Unmatched junction bases numbered 3, after V lost 7 bases and J lost 0 bases. The CDR3 consists of 15 residues. CDR3 residues: CASTGDSSYNSPLHF. In nucleotides, the CDR3 is TGCGCCAGCACCGGGGACAGCTCCTATAATTCACCCCTCCACTTT.

This rearrangement joins TRBV5-1 to TRBJ2-7; the D is unclear. V lost 0 bases, J lost 4 bases, and 14 bases lay in between. The CDR3 spans 15 residues. Per the germline V gene, CDR1 is SGHRS and CDR2 is YFSETQ. The CDR3 coding sequence is TGCGCCAGCAGCTTGGTTGGGGTAAACCCTTACGAGCAGTACTTC. Its translation: CASSLVGVNPYEQYF.

This chain uses TRBV19 with TRBJ2-3; the D gene could be TRBD1 or TRBD2 (6 bases each). Trimming left V 10 bases short and J 1 base short, with 15 bases between. The CDR3 consists of 14 residues. Germline V gene sequence: CDR1 LNHDA, CDR2 SQIVND (reference sequence). The DNA of the CDR3 is TGTGCCACCCAAAAAAGGGGGGGCACAGATACGCAGTATTTT. It codes for CATQKRGGTDTQYF.

The chain combines TRBV5-6 with TRBJ1-2; D is uncertain. This CDR3 has 13 amino acids. Germline assignment: CDR1 SGHDT and CDR2 YYEEEE. The V end lost 5 bases, the J end lost 8 bases, and 16 bases lay between the germline ends. The CDR3 loop reads CASSRAQDVGYTF. The CDR3 DNA sequence: TGTGCCAGCAGTCGGGCCCAGGACGTGGGCTACACCTTC.

This chain uses TRBV6-1 with TRBJ2-5; TRBD2 might be the D (6 bases). The CDR3 length is 16 residues. The germline V gene encodes CDR1 MNHNS and CDR2 SASEGT. The germline V and J ends were trimmed by 2 bases and 1 base, with 14 bases remaining between them. This CDR3 reads CASSETSGRAQETQYF. The CDR3 DNA reads TGTGCCAGCAGTGAAACCAGCGGGCGGGCCCAAGAGACCCAGTACTTC.

V and J are TRBV7-6 and TRBJ1-1; D unresolved. The V gene lost 4 bases and the J gene lost 0 bases, with 6 bases spanning the gap. Looked up from germline, CDR1 is SGHVS and CDR2 is FNYEAQ. The CDR3 length is 13 residues. CDR3 in amino acids: CASSSQVNTEAFF. CDR3 sequence (DNA): TGTGCCAGCAGCTCCCAGGTGAACACTGAAGCTTTCTTT.

The chain is built from TRBV23-1 and TRBJ1-6; 9 nucleotides line up with TRBD1. TRBV23-1 is recorded as an ORF, its role being uncertain. V lost 3 bases, J lost 5 bases, and 8 bases stayed unmatched. This CDR3 is 17 amino acids long. CDR3 DNA sequence: TGCGCCAGCAGTCATCCGGGACAGGGCTTAGATAATTCACCCCTCCACTTT. Translating it yields CASSHPGQGLDNSPLHF.

This clone was counted a few times. The genes are TRBV20-1 and TRBJ2-5; D is unresolved. Germline V gene data show CDR1 as DFQATT and CDR2 as SNEGSKA (reference sequence). This CDR3 is built from 11 residues. Deletions cut 3 bases from V and 5 bases from J, with 7 bases between. CDR3 bases: TGCAGTGCTAGGCTGCGGGAGACCCAGTACTTC. Translating gives CSARLRETQYF.

The chain is built from TRBV28 and TRBJ1-2, with TRBD1 matching over 9 bases. The CDR3 consists of 16 residues. The ends lost 6 bases at V and 4 bases at J; junction bases unmatched: 12. The germline V gene has CDR1 MDHEN and CDR2 SYDVKM. DNA for the CDR3: TGTGCCAGCAGAGATCTCCGGGACAGGGTTCTCTATGGCTACACCTTC. Its protein is CASRDLRDRVLYGYTF.

The V call is TRBV9, the J call TRBJ2-7, with D tentatively TRBD1 (5 bases). This CDR3 has 15 residues. Looked up from germline, CDR1 is SGDLS and CDR2 is YYNGEE. V was pared by 4 bases and J by 1 base, with 15 bases between. The CDR3 nucleotides read TGTGCCAGCAGCCCAGGTTCAGGGCTATCCTACGAGCAGTACTTC. Translating it yields CASSPGSGLSYEQYF.

The chain links TRBV7-2 to TRBJ2-3, with TRBD2 matching over 7 bases. J was trimmed by 2 bases and V by 5 bases; bases with no gene match: 7. CDR3 length: 15 residues. From germline, CDR1 is SGHTA and CDR2 FQGNSA. The CDR3 reads CASSPHGGDTDTQYF. The CDR3 DNA is TGTGCCAGCAGCCCCCATGGGGGGGACACAGATACGCAGTATTTT. The variable domain in full, with the rest retrieved from reference TRBV7-2 and TRBJ2-3, is GAGVSQSPSNKVTEKGKDVELRCDPISGHTALYWYRQSLGQGLEFLIYFQGNSAPDKSGLPSDRFSAERTGGSVSTLTIQRTQQEDSAVYLCASSPHGGDTDTQYFGPGTRLTVL.

This clone has just a few counts. The J gene is TRBJ1-1, the V gene TRBV6-5, with 7 bases aligning to TRBD1. CDR3 size: 14 residues. The germline gives CDR1 MNHEY, CDR2 SVGAGI. V lost 6 bases, J lost 4 bases, and 8 bases stayed unmatched. The CDR3, as DNA: TGTGCCAGCAGGGCAGGGACAGTTGCCACTGAAGCTTTCTTT. Translating it yields CASRAGTVATEAFF.

The V and J genes are TRBV18 and TRBJ2-7; D is uncertain. Germline V CDR1 and CDR2: KGHSH, LQKENI. V was pared by 0 bases and J by 3 bases, with 6 bases between. The CDR3 has 13 amino acids. CDR3 DNA sequence: TGTGCCAGCTCACCACCAGGGAACTACGAGCAGTACTTC. Translated, it gives CASSPPGNYEQYF.

The CDR3 region has the DNA TGCGCCAGCAGCCGAGAGAGGAACTATGGCTACACCTTC. This codes for CASSRERNYGYTF. The genes are TRBV4-3 and TRBJ1-2, with D unclear. The CDR3 totals 13 residues. V was cut by 4 bases and J by 2 bases, with 8 bases left in between. Germline CDR1 and CDR2: LGHNA and YSLEER.

The chain has TRBV13 and TRBJ1-5; D is unclear. V was pared by 0 bases and J by 6 bases, with 9 bases between. Germline lookup yields CDR1 PRHDT and CDR2 FYEKMQ (reference sequence). The CDR3 has 14 amino acids. This CDR3 reads CASSLGLGGQPQHF. The CDR3 coding sequence is TGTGCCAGCAGCTTAGGTTTGGGAGGTCAGCCCCAGCATTTT.

The rearrangement joins TRBV2 to TRBJ1-6, with a weak D call TRBD1 (5 bases). Trimming left V 7 bases short and J 9 bases short, with 19 bases between. The germline gives CDR1 SNHLY, CDR2 FYNNEI. CDR3 size: 15 residues. For the CDR3, the DNA is TGTGCCAGCAATGAGTGGGCCGGGACGGGTTCACCCCTCCACTTT. It translates to CASNEWAGTGSPLHF.

This clone appeared a few times. The chain has TRBV9 and TRBJ2-6; D possibly corresponds to TRBD2 (5 bases). Germline CDR1 and CDR2: SGDLS and YYNGEE. This CDR3 has 14 amino acids. Trimming removed 1 base from V and 4 bases from J, with 6 bases in between. CDR3 nucleotides: TGTGCCAGCAGCGTAAGAGGGGGGGCCAACGTCCTGACTTTC. It is translated as CASSVRGGANVLTF.

This rearrangement joins TRBV28 to TRBJ1-5; a weak D match, TRBD1 (5 bases). The V gene's germline CDR1 is MDHEN and CDR2 SYDVKM. The V and J ends lost 5 bases and 6 bases respectively, with 11 bases between them. CDR3 length: 13 residues. CDR3 amino acids: CASSSRVSQPQHF. The CDR3 DNA is TGTGCCAGCAGTAGCAGGGTTAGTCAGCCCCAGCATTTT.

This sequence joins TRBV6-6 and TRBJ1-2; D is possibly TRBD1 (6 bases). V shed 3 bases and J shed 2 bases, with 13 bases lying between them. The CDR3 consists of 15 residues. Germline CDR1 is MNHNY and CDR2 is SVGAGI (reference sequence). The CDR3 DNA reads as TGTGCCAGCAGTTATCCGGGACACTCAAACTATGGCTACACCTTC. It codes for CASSYPGHSNYGYTF.